The present TCR beta chain was sequenced within a study of early stage breast cancer tumors. Broader study findings: Tumors had approximately 2.4-fold higher T cell density than normal breast. Chain pairing and CD4, CD8 or FOXP3 expression were not captured. Commonly generated sequences made up most enriched TCRB sequences shared between patients.

CDR1 is KGHSH and CDR2 is LQKENI in the germline V gene. The CDR3 is 17 residues long. Between the trimmed V and J ends, which lost 1 base and 4 bases, there was a span of 20 bases. Remarks on this clone: Its antigen is as yet unknown.

Produced via immunoSEQ multiplex PCR; TCRdb's table is partial and in-frame only. The top ten hold 17% of the sample, which has about 9,000 clones, around 75% seen once. Sufficient DNA from normal breast often required about 85-330 mg tissue. Material: normal breast tissue next to the tumor. The origin of this receptor is a person in their sixties or seventies with breast cancer. The chain recombines TRBV18 with TRBJ2-7; TRBD1 might be the D (8 bases). Written as DNA, the CDR3 is TGTGCCAGCTCACCACAGGGGGGGGACAGGACTGTTTACGAGCAGTACTTC. Amino acids: CASSPQGGDRTVYEQYF.